This TCR beta chain was sequenced during a study of OX40 agonist ivuxolimab in advanced cancers. About the study: Of mixed ages from 23 to 79 and averaging about 56 years, the group was 65% to 85% male. A partial response was reached by three patients: one with hepatocellular carcinoma and two with cutaneous melanoma. General observations from the study: The study did not work out the antigen specificity of the expanded peripheral T cells. Expanded clones were, on average, more numerous in CD8+ T cells than in CD4+.

A remark on this clone: The antigen remains unidentified.

The protocol was immunoSEQ multiplex PCR, while the TCRdb copy is restricted to in-frame clones and leaves out a portion. The sample lists 70,000 or so clones, 80% to 85% occurring once. The CDR3 extends over 15 amino acids. The ends lost 1 base at V and 3 bases at J; junction bases unmatched: 5. Germline V CDR1 and CDR2: SEHNR, FQNEAQ (reference sequence). V and J are TRBV7-9 and TRBJ2-7; 8 bases map to TRBD1. The receptor comes from an adult with an advanced solid tumor such as melanoma, head and neck, liver or kidney cancer. The sequencing here drew on CD4+ or CD8+ T cells sorted from blood, taken in a trial of the OX40 agonist ivuxolimab. The CDR3 sequence: CASSLVEQGGYEQYF. The CDR3 nucleotides are TGTGCCAGCAGCTTAGTTGAACAGGGGGGCTACGAGCAGTACTTC.